The source of this TCR beta chain is a study of T-cell reconstitution after alpha-beta-depleted transplantation in children. Study observations and caveats: Hyperexpanded clones declined; after one year, newly produced T cells mostly supplied diversity. Reportedly, only several hundred clones from non-depleted graft cells drove alpha-beta T-cell counts at about two months. From surviving recipient T cells and thymic progenitors came the high day-60 TCRbeta diversity observed in some patients.

Comments on this clonotype: Its antigen is unknown.

Trimming took off 0 bases at V and 2 bases at J, with 10 bases between the two ends. Germline V gene lookup returns CDR1 SGHRS and CDR2 YFSETQ. This CDR3 has 15 residues. A library of TCRbeta sequences, prepared with unique molecular identifiers, was generated. MiXCR, applied by TCRdb to the PCR reads, yields one record per CDR3 protein. The table shows around 800,000 distinct CDR3 sequences, with 16% occurring only once. The input for sequencing was PBMCs, mostly from graft donor cells, taken 360 days after TCRalphabeta/CD19-depleted stem cell transplant. The rearrangement joins TRBV5-1 to TRBJ2-3, with D unclear. The sequence came from a male patient aged 5 to 17 who had a stem cell transplant for acute lymphoblastic leukemia, so the T cells may come from the graft donor. In nucleotides, the CDR3 is TGCGCCAGCAGCTTGGGATATCAGGACACAGATACGCAGTATTTT. Its translation is CASSLGYQDTDTQYF.